This TCR beta chain was recorded in a study of chronic HIV infection and antiretroviral therapy. The CDR3 runs to 12 residues. Looked up from germline, CDR1 is SQVTM and CDR2 is ANQGSEA. TCRdb processed the 5' RACE reads anew with MiXCR; each CDR3 protein has one entry. The sample shows about 31,000 distinct CDR3 sequences, around 9% of them seen only once. The chain combines TRBV29-1 with TRBJ1-1; a weak D match, TRBD1 (6 bases). The TCR comes from an adult who had HIV and had not received antiretroviral therapy, or was an uninfected healthy control (not recorded which). Material: peripheral blood. CDR3 nucleotides: TGCAGTATGACAGGCCTGAACACTGAAGCTTTCTTT. Amino acid sequence: CSMTGLNTEAFF. The full variable domain, with the rest looked up from reference TRBV29-1 and TRBJ1-1, is SAVISQKPSRDICQRGTSLTIQCQVDSQVTMMFWYRQQPGQSLTLIATANQGSEATYESGFVIDKFPISRPNLTFSTLTVSNMSPEDSSIYLCSMTGLNTEAFFGQGTRLTVV.